This T cell receptor beta chain was identified during a study of radiotherapy plus CTLA-4 blockade in lung cancer. Study-wide points: Response was reportedly best predicted by early blood T cell clone dynamics, with interferon-beta.

Details on this clone: Its antigen remains unidentified.

CDR3 length: 14 residues. Germline CDR1 reads SQVTM; CDR2 reads ANQGSEA. The J segment lost 0 bases and the V segment lost 6 bases, leaving 3 bases of the junction unmatched. Profiling relied on immunoSEQ multiplex PCR, and the TCRdb table lists in-frame clones only, not all of them. This sample has 20,000 to 30,000 clones, with less than 80% found just once. The clonotype was recovered from a human donor with non-small cell lung cancer whose response to radiotherapy plus ipilimumab could not be evaluated. The source was peripheral blood, collected from a patient treated with radiotherapy plus ipilimumab. This sequence joins TRBV29-1 and TRBJ2-3; 10 bases align to TRBD2. The CDR3 reads CSVAGGPSTDTQYF. CDR3 in DNA: TGCAGCGTAGCGGGAGGGCCAAGCACAGATACGCAGTATTTT.